This TCR beta chain was sequenced in a study of long-term antiretroviral therapy in people with HIV. Samples held 1-10 million cryopreserved PBMC, and DNA extraction followed. Study results and caveats: Adherence to ART, viral resistance and therapy changes lacked any data. HIV repertoire CDR3 lengths ranged less widely than those of controls.

Turning to this clone: What it binds is unknown.

Per the germline V gene, CDR1 is MNHEY and CDR2 is SMNVEV (reference sequence). Trimming took off 0 bases at V and 7 bases at J, with 13 bases between the two ends. CDR3 size: 15 residues. The authors ran the immunoSEQ assay, v3.0, at survey level. Target depth was roughly 40,000-50,000 T-cell genomes per sample. Libraries were prepared by immunoSEQ multiplex PCR; TCRdb keeps only in-frame clonotypes and omits some of them. The repertoire holds 20,000 to 30,000 clones, with around 88% as singletons. The rearrangement links TRBV27 to TRBJ1-5, with D maybe TRBD1 (6 bases). This clonotype was obtained from a young man with HIV. The sequencing here drew on unsorted PBMCs, taken 3 years after starting antiretroviral therapy. CDR3 nucleotide sequence: TGTGCCAGCAGTTTATCGGGGGGCTCCATACAGCCCCAGCATTTT. Its protein is CASSLSGGSIQPQHF.